This section outlines one TCR beta chain sequence together with its context. In this sample, this clonotype turned up many times. Its binding antigen is unknown. No much larger clone is present one base from it, and per-base qualities are unavailable. The sample comes from a study of T-cell reconstitution after alpha-beta-depleted transplantation in children (TCRdb year 2016). Describing the broader study: Using TCR repertoire profiling, the study quantitatively followed how T-cell immune reconstitution unfolded in children after TCRalphabeta/CD19-depleted allogeneic hematopoietic cell transplantation.

There are 14 amino acids in the CDR3, from cysteine to phenylalanine inclusive. The read is trimmed to its CDR3 DNA, 42 bases read in frame from base 1. The germline V gene specifies MNHEY as CDR1 and SVGEGT as CDR2. The germline ends are 9 bases apart after V is trimmed by 2 bases and J by 2 bases. Library preparation employed PCR. Sequencing was carried out with an Illumina HiSeq 2500. To normalize quantification of the TCRbeta repertoire, the TCR libraries were built with molecular barcoding that relied on unique molecular identifiers. TCRdb reprocessing: public reads trimmed at Q25 with fastp, clones called with MiXCR, in-frame beta chains kept. When rows share a CDR3 protein, they turn into one entry using the most common DNA and genes. Present in this sample are approximately 200,000 distinct CDR3 sequences, approximately 15% of which were seen just once. The top ten clones comprise around 13% of the sample.

The origin of this receptor is a human donor who donated a stem cell graft to a child with acute lymphoblastic leukemia. This specimen consisted of PBMCs from the stem cell graft donor, obtained from the stem cell graft. Here the chain combines TRBV6-2 or TRBV6-3 and TRBJ1-1; the D gene cannot be named for sure. CDR3 protein: CASSYVTGNTEAFF. The nucleotide sequence is TGTGCCAGCAGTTACGTAACCGGCAACACTGAAGCTTTCTTT.